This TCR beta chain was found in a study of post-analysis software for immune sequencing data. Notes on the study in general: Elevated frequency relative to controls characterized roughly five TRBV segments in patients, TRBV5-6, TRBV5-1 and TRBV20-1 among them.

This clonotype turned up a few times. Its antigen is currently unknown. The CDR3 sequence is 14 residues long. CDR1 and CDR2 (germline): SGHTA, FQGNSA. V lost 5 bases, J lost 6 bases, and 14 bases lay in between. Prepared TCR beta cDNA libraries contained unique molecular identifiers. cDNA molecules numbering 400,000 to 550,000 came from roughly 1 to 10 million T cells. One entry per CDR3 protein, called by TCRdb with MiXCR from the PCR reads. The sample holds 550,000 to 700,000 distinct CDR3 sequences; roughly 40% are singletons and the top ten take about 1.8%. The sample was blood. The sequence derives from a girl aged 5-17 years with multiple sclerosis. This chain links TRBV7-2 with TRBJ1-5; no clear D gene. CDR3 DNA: TGTGCCAGCAGCCCTAACAGTCGGGGTCAGCCCCAGCATTTT. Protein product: CASSPNSRGQPQHF.